One and the same sample provided the 27 T cell receptor beta chains below, sequenced in a study of shared clonotypes between healthy human individuals. Produced via immunoSEQ multiplex PCR; TCRdb's table is partial and in-frame only. The table lists about 230,000 clones, under 80% of them singletons. The sequencing input was memory CD4+ T cells sorted from blood. Subset noted: CD45RA-negative fraction. Receptors were obtained from a young man in good health.

Concerning this clone: Distinct nucleotide sequences in the sample also encode this CDR3. The gene calls are TRBV11-2 and TRBJ2-3, with a weak D call TRBD2 (6 bases). V was shortened by 2 bases and J by 0 bases, with 9 bases between the two germline ends. There are 15 residues in the CDR3. Germline loops: CDR1 SGHAT, CDR2 FQNNGV. Written as DNA, the CDR3 is TGTGCCAGCAGCTTAAGAGGGACTAGCACAGATACGCAGTATTTT. Amino acids: CASSLRGTSTDTQYF.

Turning to this clone: The sample has other DNA sequences that encode this CDR3 too. V usage is TRBV7-9 and J usage is TRBJ2-1, with D possibly TRBD2 on 5 matching bases. There are 16 residues in the CDR3. The germline gives CDR1 SEHNR, CDR2 FQNEAQ (reference sequence). V lost 0 bases and J 0 bases, leaving 9 bases between the germline ends. Written as DNA, the CDR3 is TGTGCCAGCAGCTTAGCGCTAGCCGGCTCCTACAATGAGCAGTTCTTC. The encoded protein is CASSLALAGSYNEQFF. Based on the CDR3 plus reference TRBV7-9 and TRBJ2-1, the full variable domain is DTGVSQNPRHKITKRGQNVTFRCDPISEHNRLYWYRQTLGQGPEFLTYFQNEAQLEKSRLLSDRFSAERPKGSFSTLEIQRTEQGDSAMYLCASSLALAGSYNEQFFGPGTRLTVL.

V gene TRBV7-6 combines with J gene TRBJ2-1; D unresolved. The V and J ends lost 1 base and 0 bases respectively, with 13 bases between them. The germline V gene has CDR1 SGHVS and CDR2 FNYEAQ. The CDR3 extends over 17 amino acids. CDR3 bases: TGTGCCAGCAGCTTAGGCTTTACTGCTATCTCCTACAATGAGCAGTTCTTC. Encoded protein: CASSLGFTAISYNEQFF.

The rearrangement uses TRBV27 and TRBJ2-2; D is undetermined. CDR1 is MNHEY, CDR2 SMNVEV, per germline (reference sequence). Trimming cost V 5 bases and J 5 bases, with 12 bases left between them. This CDR3 has 14 amino acids. The DNA of the CDR3 is TGTGCCAGCAGTATCCGGTCTCGGACCGGGGAGCTGTTTTTT. This sequence encodes CASSIRSRTGELFF.

The J gene is TRBJ2-1, the V gene TRBV6-4, with D tentatively TRBD1 (5 bases). CDR1 and CDR2 (germline): MRHNA, SNTAGT. The CDR3 runs 15 residues. V lost 4 bases and J 1 base, leaving 11 bases between the germline ends. DNA of the CDR3: TGTGCCAGCAGTGTAATGCAGGGTTCCTACAATGAGCAGTTCTTC. Protein product: CASSVMQGSYNEQFF.

The rearrangement uses TRBV5-5 and TRBJ2-7; no definite D call. The V end lost 0 bases, the J end lost 5 bases, and 15 bases lay between the germline ends. CDR1 is SGHKS and CDR2 is YYEKEE in the germline V gene (reference sequence). The length of the CDR3 is 15 residues. The CDR3 is CASSLGSLGANEQYF. CDR3 in DNA: TGTGCCAGCAGCTTGGGGTCCCTGGGCGCCAACGAGCAGTACTTC. Complete variable domain (other parts from reference TRBV5-5 and TRBJ2-7): DAGVTQSPTHLIKTRGQQVTLRCSPISGHKSVSWYQQVLGQGPQFIFQYYEKEERGRGNFPDRFSARQFPNYSSELNVNALLLGDSALYLCASSLGSLGANEQYFGPGTRLTVT.

Written as DNA, the CDR3 is TGTGCCAGTAGACCCCGCGGGACGGAAAATGAAAAACTGTTTTTT. This codes for CASRPRGTENEKLFF. The chain is built from TRBV19 and TRBJ1-4; D may be TRBD1 (5 bases). The CDR3 sequence is 15 residues long. The ends were cut back, 6 bases at V and 5 bases at J, with 16 bases in the middle. Germline CDR1 and CDR2: LNHDA and SQIVND (reference sequence).

V is TRBV9 and J is TRBJ2-1; the match to TRBD2 covers 8 bases. Germline CDR1 and CDR2: SGDLS and YYNGEE. Trimming removed 3 bases from V and 4 bases from J; junction bases left unmatched: 6. This CDR3 spans 15 amino acids. This CDR3 is CASSGRTSRYNEQFF. CDR3 nucleotide sequence: TGTGCCAGCAGCGGACGGACTAGCCGATACAATGAGCAGTTCTTC.

The V gene is TRBV5-1, the J gene TRBJ2-3, with D possibly TRBD1 on 6 matching bases. The V gene lost 5 bases and the J gene lost 5 bases, with 12 bases spanning the gap. The CDR3 contains 13 residues. Germline CDR1 SGHRS, CDR2 YFSETQ. The chain's CDR3 is CASSFGRGDTQYF. As DNA, the CDR3 is TGCGCCAGCAGTTTCGGCAGGGGAGATACGCAGTATTTT.

This clone has at least ten counts. The V gene is TRBV28, the J gene TRBJ2-7, with 10 bases that match TRBD1. This CDR3 is 15 amino acids long. The germline V gene has CDR1 MDHEN and CDR2 SYDVKM. V shed 1 base, J shed 4 bases, and the junction held 4 bases outside the gene matches. CDR3 coding DNA: TGTGCCAGCAGTTTATCACGACAGGGGGCTTACGAGCAGTACTTC. Protein: CASSLSRQGAYEQYF.

The V and J genes are TRBV27 and TRBJ2-3; the D gene is possibly TRBD2 (6 bases). CDR1 is MNHEY, CDR2 SMNVEV, per germline (reference sequence). The CDR3 sequence is 14 residues long. The germline V and J ends were trimmed by 6 bases and 3 bases, with 13 bases remaining between them. The CDR3, as DNA: TGTGCCAGCAGCTATCTAGCGCGTACAGATACGCAGTATTTT. Translation: CASSYLARTDTQYF.

The chain links TRBV27 to TRBJ2-7; 14 bases line up with TRBD2. Germline V lookup: CDR1 MNHEY, CDR2 SMNVEV (reference sequence). Trimming took 2 bases from V and 6 from J; bases not matched to a gene: 9. The CDR3 has 17 amino acids. The CDR3 DNA reads as TGTGCCAGCAGTTTACGGGCGGGGACTAGCGGGAGCCCCGAGCAGTACTTC. Protein sequence: CASSLRAGTSGSPEQYF.

The chain carries TRBV10-2 and TRBJ2-5; D remains ambiguous. CDR1 and CDR2 (germline): WSHSY, SAAADI. The V end was cut by 5 bases, the J end by 5 bases, with 15 bases between. This CDR3 has 14 residues. This CDR3 reads CASSKKPTGETQYF. The CDR3 region has the DNA TGCGCCAGCAGTAAAAAACCCACTGGGGAGACCCAGTACTTC.

The chain employs TRBV6-5 and TRBJ2-7; D possibly corresponds to TRBD2 (6 bases). The CDR3 contains 14 residues. In germline, CDR1 is MNHEY, CDR2 SVGAGI. V lost 7 bases, J lost 7 bases, and 20 bases lay in between. Written as DNA, the CDR3 is TGTGCCAGCAAGGTGTCAGGTAGCCGGGGGGAGCAGTACTTC. Translated: CASKVSGSRGEQYF.

The V gene is TRBV7-9, the J gene TRBJ1-1; TRBD1 might be the D (6 bases). Looked up from germline, CDR1 is SEHNR and CDR2 is FQNEAQ (reference sequence). The CDR3 has 16 amino acids. The V end was cut by 7 bases, the J end by 8 bases, with 26 bases between. The CDR3 loop reads CASKVGAAGAIGEAFF. CDR3 nucleotides: TGTGCCAGCAAAGTCGGGGCAGCAGGGGCCATTGGGGAAGCTTTCTTT. The full variable domain, in which reference TRBV7-9 and TRBJ1-1 provide the parts outside the CDR3, is DTGVSQNPRHKITKRGQNVTFRCDPISEHNRLYWYRQTLGQGPEFLTYFQNEAQLEKSRLLSDRFSAERPKGSFSTLEIQRTEQGDSAMYLCASKVGAAGAIGEAFFGQGTRLTVV.

The chain has TRBV9 and TRBJ2-2; D gene unclear. V was shortened by 4 bases and J by 0 bases, with 7 bases between the two germline ends. The CDR3 loop spans 14 amino acids. The germline V gene encodes CDR1 SGDLS and CDR2 YYNGEE. The CDR3 DNA sequence: TGTGCCAGCAGCTTACAAGCGAACACCGGGGAGCTGTTTTTT. Translation gives CASSLQANTGELFF. The variable domain in full, with the rest retrieved from reference TRBV9 and TRBJ2-2, is DSGVTQTPKHLITATGQRVTLRCSPRSGDLSVYWYQQSLDQGLQFLIQYYNGEERAKGNILERFSAQQFPDLHSELNLSSLELGDSALYFCASSLQANTGELFFGEGSRLTVL.

This chain uses TRBV27 with TRBJ2-1, with TRBD2 matching over 9 bases. Germline-derived CDR1 and CDR2 are MNHEY and SMNVEV (reference sequence). CDR3 size: 15 residues. V lost 3 bases, J lost 8 bases, and 8 bases stayed unmatched. CDR3 in amino acids: CASSFASGTTYEQFF. DNA of the CDR3: TGTGCCAGCAGTTTTGCTAGCGGGACGACATATGAGCAGTTCTTC.

Comments on this clone: Relative to the germline gene, one junction end is altered; a read error may explain this. The chain employs TRBV5-6 and TRBJ2-6; 9 nucleotides agree with TRBD1. This CDR3 has 19 residues. Germline values: CDR1 SGHDT, CDR2 YYEEEE. The DNA for the CDR3 is TGTGCCAGCAGCCTTTCTCCAGGGACAGGGCCCTCTTGGGCCAACGTCCTGACTTTC. This translates into CASSLSPGTGPSWANVLTF. Combining the CDR3 with reference TRBV5-6 and TRBJ2-6 gives the whole variable domain DAGVTQSPTHLIKTRGQQVTLRCSPKSGHDTVSWYQQALGQGPQFIFQYYEEEERQRGNFPDRFSGHQFPNYSSELNVNALLLGDSALYLCASSLSPGTGPSWANVLTFGAGSRLTVL.

The V gene is TRBV11-2, the J gene TRBJ2-1; D perhaps matches TRBD1 (5 bases). The CDR3 is 14 residues long. Trimming cost V 5 bases and J 4 bases, with 12 bases left between them. Germline CDR1 SGHAT, CDR2 FQNNGV. Here the CDR3 DNA reads TGTGCCAGCAGCCTCAGGGAATTATACAATGAGCAGTTCTTC. Its protein is CASSLRELYNEQFF.

The rearrangement joins TRBV2 to TRBJ2-2, with TRBD2 as a possible D gene (6 bases). The ends were cut back, 6 bases at V and 3 bases at J, with 17 bases in the middle. CDR3 length: 16 amino acids. CDR1 and CDR2 from the germline V gene are SNHLY and FYNNEI. For the CDR3, the DNA is TGTGCCAGCAGGCGGGGTATGGGTTGGGACACCGGGGAGCTGTTTTTT. Its protein product is CASRRGMGWDTGELFF.

This clone was seen just once. The chain employs TRBV7-2 and TRBJ2-1; D not certain. Trimming cost V 0 bases and J 9 bases, with 6 bases left between them. Germline V lookup: CDR1 SGHTA, CDR2 FQGNSA. The CDR3 is 12 amino acids. The chain's CDR3 is CASSLALLEQFF. CDR3 nucleotides: TGTGCCAGCAGCTTAGCGCTCCTTGAGCAGTTCTTC.

The chain recombines TRBV7-9 with TRBJ1-4; 7 nucleotides line up with TRBD1. CDR3 length equals 13 residues. V lost 8 bases, J lost 7 bases, and 7 bases stayed unmatched. Per germline, CDR1 SEHNR and CDR2 FQNEAQ (reference sequence). The CDR3: CASSRTGVEKLFF. For the CDR3, the DNA is TGTGCCAGCTCGCGGACAGGAGTTGAAAAACTGTTTTTT.

Of note for this clone: At one end, the junction sequence differs from germline, possibly due to a read error. The rearrangement joins TRBV27 to TRBJ2-7; tentative D call: TRBD1 (6 bases). The CDR3 sequence is 14 residues long. The germline V gene has CDR1 MNHEY and CDR2 SMNVEV (reference sequence). The chain's CDR3 is CASSRGAGVSSPTF. The CDR3 coding sequence is TGTGCCAGCAGTAGAGGGGCAGGGGTGAGTTCCCCAACCTTC.

Points on this clone: Germline and junction disagree at one end, which may indicate a read error. The rearrangement joins TRBV7-9 to TRBJ2-2; 9 bases agree with TRBD1. Germline lookup yields CDR1 SEHNR and CDR2 FQNEAQ (reference sequence). The CDR3 has 15 amino acids. CDR3 bases: TGTGCCAGCACCATAGGGACAGGGCTCACCGGGAAGCTGTTTTTT. It specifies CASTIGTGLTGKLFF.

This clone was counted a few times. The chain carries TRBV2 and TRBJ2-1; 7 bases fit TRBD2. In germline, CDR1 is SNHLY, CDR2 FYNNEI. Trimming removed 2 bases from V and 13 bases from J; junction bases left unmatched: 5. This CDR3 region has 12 residues. The CDR3 region has the DNA TGTGCCAGCAGTGAAAGGCTAGCGGTTCAGTTCTTC. The encoded protein is CASSERLAVQFF.

The J gene is TRBJ1-2, the V gene TRBV28; D remains ambiguous. V was pared by 5 bases and J by 4 bases, with 14 bases between. Per germline, CDR1 MDHEN and CDR2 SYDVKM. There are 14 residues in the CDR3. Here the CDR3 reads CASSLLGSSYGYTF. CDR3 coding DNA: TGTGCCAGCAGTCTCCTCGGCAGTAGCTATGGCTACACCTTC.

The chain has TRBV11-2 and TRBJ2-3; the match to TRBD2 covers 7 bases. Germline loops: CDR1 SGHAT, CDR2 FQNNGV. There are 14 residues in the CDR3. The trim removed 7 bases at V and 4 bases at J, leaving 8 bases unmatched. In nucleotides, the CDR3 is TGTGCCAGCAAAGGACTAGTTTCTTCAGATACGCAGTATTTT. It encodes CASKGLVSSDTQYF.